This TCR beta chain was recovered during a study of OX40 agonist ivuxolimab in advanced cancers. Across the whole study: Ivuxolimab was administered intravenously to patients at 0.01 to 10 mg/kg every 2 weeks. Averaging 60 years in age, with a range of roughly 23 to 80, the cohort was about 85% male. Therapy given before enrollment (anti-PD-1, anti-PD-L1 or anti-CTLA-4) was allowed, and approximately 40% had some. Study-level points and caveats: Average numbers of expanded clones were greater in CD8+ T cells than in CD4+.

V lost 6 bases and J 1 base, leaving 16 bases between the germline ends. Germline lookup yields CDR1 MNHEY and CDR2 SMNVEV (reference sequence). The CDR3 is 15 amino acids. TCRdb's copy holds only in-frame clones and misses some; the assay was immunoSEQ multiplex PCR. Of roughly 120,000 clones detected, around 91% appear once; the ten largest clones hold around 0.55%. In regard to this clone: Its antigen is currently unknown.

The receptor was isolated from an adult with an advanced solid tumor such as melanoma, head and neck, liver or kidney cancer. The rearrangement links TRBV27 to TRBJ2-7; TRBD2 is a possible D gene (7 bases). The specimen comprised CD4+ or CD8+ T cells sorted from blood, sampled in a trial of the OX40 agonist ivuxolimab. The CDR3 sequence: CASRVGAGVSYEQYF. DNA for the CDR3: TGTGCCAGCAGGGTGGGGGCGGGAGTGTCCTACGAGCAGTACTTC.